Described below is a single TCR beta chain sequence and its context. This sample is drawn from a study of T cells in Graves' hyperthyroidism and ophthalmopathy. The CDR3 has 16 residues. Germline-derived CDR1 and CDR2 are MNHNS and SASEGT. With 1 base removed from V and 2 bases from J, the gap between germline ends came to 14 bases. The investigators amplified TCR beta CDR3 regions from RNA transcripts. The TCR CDR3 was amplified in a first-round RT-PCR using the HTBI primer set. TCRdb passed the multiplex PCR reads through MiXCR, listing each CDR3 protein once. The table lists hundreds of thousands of distinct CDR3 sequences, 14% to 15% of them singletons.

This sequence joins TRBV6-1 and TRBJ2-5; perhaps TRBD1 as D (5 bases). Sequenced input: blood. The sequence came from a woman aged 40 to 50 with Graves' ophthalmopathy. For the CDR3, the DNA is TGTGCCAGCAGTGAAGTGGACAAGGGGTCTCAAGAGACCCAGTACTTC. It is translated as CASSEVDKGSQETQYF.